The 25 T cell receptor beta chains below all came from one sample that was sequenced in a study of T cell repertoires in cytomegalovirus infection. Using its own MiXCR run on the reads, TCRdb lists one record per CDR3 protein. This repertoire shows around 440,000 distinct CDR3 sequences, about 11% found once; its top ten account for about a tenth. What was sequenced was PBMCs. The receptors stem from a human donor in good health (CMV status not recorded). Some clones in this sample may be carry-over from other donors' samples.

A remark on this clonotype: A much larger clone lies one base from this, so it may be a read error. J is TRBJ1-5 and V is TRBV4-2, with a tentative D call TRBD1 (5 bases). Germline loops: CDR1 LGHNA, CDR2 YNFKEQ. The CDR3 sequence is 13 residues long. The CDR3 sequence is CASSQGPGQPQLF. CDR3 nucleotides: TGTGCCAGCAGTCAGGGTCCGGGTCAGCCCCAGCTTTTT.

The rearrangement joins TRBV27 to TRBJ2-1; D unclear. The germline V gene has CDR1 MNHEY and CDR2 SMNVEV (reference sequence). V was trimmed by 0 bases and J by 0 bases, leaving 9 bases between them. This CDR3 region has 16 residues. CDR3: CASSLSYVSSYNEQFF. DNA for the CDR3: TGTGCCAGCAGTTTATCTTACGTGAGCTCCTACAATGAGCAGTTCTTC.

The V and J genes are TRBV7-9 and TRBJ2-6; D remains ambiguous. Trimming took 4 bases from V and 0 from J, leaving 7 bases between them. Germline V gives CDR1 SEHNR, CDR2 FQNEAQ (reference sequence). This CDR3 region has 15 residues. CDR3 loop: CASSYDNSGANVLTF. CDR3 DNA sequence: TGTGCCAGCAGCTACGACAACTCTGGGGCCAACGTCCTGACTTTC.

Only a few counts were recorded for this clonotype. This sequence joins TRBV19 and TRBJ2-2; 7 nucleotides line up with TRBD1. J lost 0 bases, V lost 6 bases, and 7 bases had no gene match. Germline lookup yields CDR1 LNHDA and CDR2 SQIVND (reference sequence). CDR3 size: 16 residues. CDR3 protein: CASRTTGQTNTGELFF. The CDR3 coding sequence is TGTGCCAGTAGAACTACGGGACAGACGAACACCGGGGAGCTGTTTTTT.

This clonotype was seen repeatedly, ten times or more. This chain links TRBV5-1 with TRBJ2-1; the match to TRBD1 covers 9 bases. Germline lookup yields CDR1 SGHRS and CDR2 YFSETQ. This CDR3 is built from 12 residues. V gave up 4 bases and J gave up 8 bases; unmatched junction bases: 1. CDR3 loop: CASSRQGDEQFF. For the CDR3, the DNA is TGCGCCAGCAGCCGACAGGGGGATGAGCAGTTCTTC.

This clonotype has ten or more counts. The chain carries TRBV7-2 and TRBJ2-7; D is ambiguous. The V gene lost 3 bases and the J gene lost 3 bases, with 6 bases spanning the gap. CDR1 is SGHTA and CDR2 is FQGNSA in the germline V gene. The CDR3 spans 12 residues. The CDR3 reads CASSFPHYEQYF. As DNA, the CDR3 is TGTGCCAGCAGCTTCCCTCACTACGAGCAGTACTTC.

This clonotype was seen repeatedly, ten times or more. The rearrangement links TRBV7-3 to TRBJ2-5; the D is unclear. This CDR3 contains 13 residues. The germline V gene encodes CDR1 SGHTA and CDR2 FQGTGA. Trimming shortened V by 3 bases and J by 3 bases, and 8 bases separated the two germline ends. CDR3 loop: CASSFTAKETQYF. In DNA form, the CDR3 reads TGTGCCAGCAGCTTTACGGCCAAAGAGACCCAGTACTTC.

This clonotype was seen many times. The gene calls are TRBV6-1 and TRBJ1-3, with 9 positions matching TRBD1. This CDR3 has 15 amino acids. CDR1 is MNHNS and CDR2 is SASEGT in the germline V gene. V gave up 6 bases and J gave up 0 bases; unmatched junction bases: 3. DNA for the CDR3: TGTGCCAGCAGGGACAGGGGAGGCTCTGGAAACACCATATATTTT. Protein sequence: CASRDRGGSGNTIYF.

Concerning this clonotype itself: Just one base apart from a much larger clone, this may be a read error. The genes are TRBV10-3 and TRBJ2-1, with D uncertain. Germline V gene lookup returns CDR1 ENHRY and CDR2 SYGVKD. CDR3 length: 11 residues. The ends were cut back, 6 bases at V and 5 bases at J, with 5 bases in the middle. The CDR3 DNA follows: TGTGCCATCAGCCAAGACAATGAGCAGTTCTTC. It translates to CAISQDNEQFF.

CDR3 in DNA: TGTGCCAGTAGTATTCTGCGGGGGGCCTACAATGAGCAGTTCTTC. Encoded protein: CASSILRGAYNEQFF. This rearrangement joins TRBV19 to TRBJ2-1, with 8 bases identical to TRBD2. Looked up from germline, CDR1 is LNHDA and CDR2 is SQIVND (reference sequence). V lost 3 bases and J lost 2; bases outside the gene matches: 3. This CDR3 is 15 amino acids long.

This clonotype was seen ten or more times. The V and J genes are TRBV11-2 and TRBJ2-1; D not resolved. CDR3 length equals 17 residues. V was cut by 0 bases and J by 2 bases, with 14 bases left in between. The germline V gene encodes CDR1 SGHAT and CDR2 FQNNGV. The CDR3 region has the DNA TGTGCCAGCAGCTTAGAACGCCGGAAAAACGCCTACAATGAGCAGTTCTTC. Protein: CASSLERRKNAYNEQFF.

Notes on this clonotype: Just one base apart from a much larger clone, this may be a read error. The rearrangement uses TRBV10-3 and TRBJ2-3; D is possibly TRBD2 (5 bases). This CDR3 has 13 residues. Germline values: CDR1 ENHRY, CDR2 SYGVKD. CDR3 protein: CALSWTSTDTQYF. The CDR3 DNA sequence: TGTGCCCTCAGTTGGACTAGCACAGATACGCAGTATTTT.

This clonotype came up many times. The chain employs TRBV11-2 and TRBJ1-1; maybe TRBD1 (5 bases). Trimming shortened V by 5 bases and J by 8 bases, and 21 bases separated the two germline ends. The germline V gene has CDR1 SGHAT and CDR2 FQNNGV. This CDR3 has 15 residues. In nucleotides, the CDR3 is TGTGCCAGCAGCCGGCAGGGTCCGGGTGGGAGGGAAGCTTTCTTT. Its translation is CASSRQGPGGREAFF.

This clonotype was recorded at least ten times. This chain joins TRBV7-8 and TRBJ2-7; D perhaps matches TRBD2 (6 bases). V was clipped by 2 bases and J by 2 bases, with 13 bases between them. The CDR3 is 15 residues long. Germline V gives CDR1 SGHVS, CDR2 FQNEAQ. The CDR3 DNA reads TGTGCCAGCAGCTTATTAGGAGGGCAGCCCTACGAGCAGTACTTC. Protein: CASSLLGGQPYEQYF.

This clonotype was counted many times. The J gene is TRBJ2-2, the V gene TRBV7-3; possibly TRBD1 for D (5 bases). Trimming cost V 2 bases and J 5 bases, with 12 bases left between them. The CDR3 consists of 15 residues. Germline CDR1 is SGHTA and CDR2 is FQGTGA. Here the CDR3 DNA reads TGTGCCAGCAGCTTATTGACGAAGGGGACCGGGGAGCTGTTTTTT. Amino acids: CASSLLTKGTGELFF.

This clonotype was picked up many times. CDR3 nucleotide sequence: TGTGCCAGCAGCTCAGGGGGCGCGGGCAATCAGCCCCAGCATTTT. This codes for CASSSGGAGNQPQHF. J is TRBJ1-5 and V is TRBV9, with 8 bases identical to TRBD1. The junction had 5 bases not matched to a gene; V was cut back by 4 bases and J by 2 bases. The CDR3 is made up of 15 amino acids. The V gene's germline CDR1 is SGDLS and CDR2 YYNGEE.

This clonotype showed up just a few times. V and J are TRBV20-1 and TRBJ2-3; D perhaps matches TRBD2 (5 bases). The V end was cut by 6 bases, the J end by 4 bases, with 20 bases between. Germline lookup yields CDR1 DFQATT and CDR2 SNEGSKA (reference sequence). This CDR3 is 15 amino acids long. DNA for the CDR3: TGCAGTGCCAACAGTGGGAGAGTGATGGCAGATACGCAGTATTTT. It is translated as CSANSGRVMADTQYF.

This clonotype was seen many times. The chain links TRBV3-1 to TRBJ2-7; 7 nucleotides match TRBD1. The germline CDR1 and CDR2 sequences are LGHDT and YNNKEL (reference sequence). J lost 3 bases, V lost 4 bases, and 3 bases had no gene match. CDR3 length equals 13 residues. CDR3 sequence: CASSPRQGYEQYF. In DNA, the CDR3 is TGTGCCAGCAGCCCTCGACAGGGCTACGAGCAGTACTTC.

This clonotype was observed many times. The chain carries TRBV28 and TRBJ2-3, with a possible D match to TRBD2 (6 bases). V lost 2 bases and J 10 bases, leaving 16 bases between the germline ends. This CDR3 contains 14 residues. CDR1 MDHEN and CDR2 SYDVKM come from the germline V gene. CDR3 coding DNA: TGTGCCAGCAGTTTAGGGATAACTAGCCTTCCGCAGTATTTT. This sequence encodes CASSLGITSLPQYF.

This clonotype was seen repeatedly, ten times or more. The gene calls are TRBV20-1 and TRBJ2-3; the match to TRBD2 covers 13 bases. V gave up 5 bases and J gave up 9 bases; unmatched junction bases: 8. Per the germline V gene, CDR1 is DFQATT and CDR2 is SNEGSKA (reference sequence). The CDR3 is 14 residues long. CDR3 bases: TGCAGTGCTCCCGGGACTAGCGGGGTTATGACGCAGTATTTT. This codes for CSAPGTSGVMTQYF.

This clonotype was picked up many times. Written as DNA, the CDR3 is TGTGCCAGCAGCTTAGGGTCGGACAGCAATAATCAGCCCCAGCATTTT. Its protein is CASSLGSDSNNQPQHF. The V call is TRBV7-6, the J call TRBJ1-5; TRBD1 is a possible D gene (6 bases). The CDR3 loop spans 16 amino acids. The ends were cut back, 1 base at V and 4 bases at J, with 14 bases in the middle. In germline, CDR1 is SGHVS, CDR2 FNYEAQ.

V and J are TRBV10-3 and TRBJ1-5; possibly TRBD1 for D (5 bases). The CDR3 has 15 residues. V gave up 6 bases and J gave up 0 bases, with 12 bases separating them. Germline CDR1 reads ENHRY; CDR2 reads SYGVKD. CDR3 protein: CAIRSGTTSNQPQHF. The CDR3 coding sequence is TGTGCCATCAGGTCCGGGACGACTAGCAATCAGCCCCAGCATTTT.

There are many counts of this clonotype. V usage is TRBV18 and J usage is TRBJ1-5; 8 bases align to TRBD1. J gave up 1 base and V 4 bases, and 6 bases lay outside the gene matches. Germline V gene data show CDR1 as KGHSH and CDR2 as LQKENI. This CDR3 contains 16 residues. CDR3 sequence (DNA): TGTGCCAGCTCACGACGGACAGGGATGAGCAATCAGCCCCAGCATTTT. This codes for CASSRRTGMSNQPQHF.

This clonotype was counted ten times or more. The V call is TRBV7-9, the J call TRBJ1-2; no clear D. V shed 5 bases and J shed 4 bases, with 11 bases lying between them. Germline V CDR1 and CDR2: SEHNR, FQNEAQ (reference sequence). CDR3 length: 13 residues. This CDR3 is CASSPAGSYGYTF. The CDR3 coding sequence is TGTGCCAGCAGCCCTGCGGGGAGCTATGGCTACACCTTC.

V and J are TRBV6-5 and TRBJ2-7; D is perhaps TRBD2 (5 bases). The CDR3 is 13 residues long. Per the germline V gene, CDR1 is MNHEY and CDR2 is SVGAGI. V lost 5 bases to trimming and J lost 4 bases, with 12 bases between them. As DNA, the CDR3 is TGTGCCAGCAGTGTCGGCCAGCGGTACGAGCAGTACTTC. Its protein product is CASSVGQRYEQYF.